This TCR beta chain came from a study of cytomegalovirus exposure and HLA in healthy donors. Findings and caveats of the study: In a later analysis, several top co-occurrence clusters appeared linked to parvovirus B19, influenza, CMV and Epstein-Barr virus. Many donors shared some public TCRs, even though most TCR sequences were rare. The sole available immune exposure information was CMV serostatus. The analysis excluded some indistinguishable V segments, including TRBV6-2 and TRBV6-3.

V gave up 6 bases and J gave up 8 bases; unmatched junction bases: 6. The CDR3 runs to 12 residues. The germline V gene has CDR1 MNHEY and CDR2 SVGAGI. This clone has just a few counts. Its antigen remains unknown. PCR was performed using 60 Vbeta and 13 Jbeta primers. Using immunoSEQ multiplex PCR, the repertoire was profiled, and TCRdb retains in-frame clones only, with some absent. This sample carries approximately 100,000 clones, 74% of them seen once, and the ten largest clones take approximately 1.9%. Sequencing was performed on PBMCs. This sequence originates from a human donor in good health. The chain recombines TRBV6-5 with TRBJ1-1, with 7 bases that match TRBD1. For the CDR3, the DNA is TGTGCCAGCAGCAAACAGGGGATGGAAGCTTTCTTT. This sequence encodes CASSKQGMEAFF.